This T cell receptor beta chain was retrieved from a study of vaccination and CD4 T cells after COVID-19. Study background: As their vaccination, participants received two doses of either BNT162b2 or mRNA-1273 vaccine. Median time from second vaccine dose to sampling was 72 days (14 to 241).

Treatment defined: 10-day PBMC culture with coronavirus spike peptide pools or control peptides (ViraFEST assay). The unexposed donor's CD4+ T cells were collected before the COVID-19 pandemic (2011-2018). Investigators exposed CD4+ T cells from unexposed donors to SARS-CoV-2 S/N and four cold-coronavirus spikes, as cells permitted. Oncomine TCR Beta short-read sequencing was applied to DNA from cultured CD4+ T cells. Using its own MiXCR run on the PCR reads, TCRdb lists one record per CDR3 protein. The sample consists of 3,500 to 4,500 distinct CDR3 sequences, 50% to 65% of them appearing once. The CDR3 consists of 16 residues. Trimming stripped 6 bases from V and 0 bases from J, with 18 bases between. Germline CDR1 reads MNHNS; CDR2 reads SASEGT. Worth noting for this clonotype: Its antigen is undetermined.

The clonotype was recovered from a human donor in good health. V and J are TRBV6-1 and TRBJ2-7; tentative D call: TRBD2 (5 bases). The sequenced sample was CD4+ T cells from blood, cultured in vitro. CDR3 protein: CASRPLRGSSSYEQYF. CDR3 sequence (DNA): TGTGCCAGCAGGCCTCTCCGGGGATCAAGCTCCTACGAGCAGTACTTC.